Sequencing of this TCR beta chain was carried out in a study of blood T cell repertoires in COVID-19. Study context: Sites across the United States, Italy and Spain contributed samples from acute and convalescent COVID-19. Sample material is recorded as cDNA or gDNA derived from T cells, B-cell-depleted T cells, or PBMCs.

In the original processing: Amplifying reference gene primers gave estimates of nucleated cell counts. Produced via immunoSEQ multiplex PCR; TCRdb's table is partial and in-frame only. V, J and clone size were drawn from that table, and D and trimming were deduced from the DNA. The sample carries about 250,000 clones, almost 90% recorded once. This CDR3 is built from 17 residues. Germline V lookup: CDR1 MNHEY, CDR2 SVGEGT. After removal of 4 bases from V and 1 base from J, the junction contained 9 bases not matched to a gene. Sequencing was done on a sample of peripheral blood. The receptor was derived from a man older than 75 with acute or convalescent COVID-19. The rearrangement joins TRBV6-2 or TRBV6-3 to TRBJ1-1, with 10 bases aligning to TRBD1. The CDR3 region has the DNA TGTGCCAGCAGTTCCAACCCCGGGACAGGGGAGAACACTGAAGCTTTCTTT. Translating gives CASSSNPGTGENTEAFF.